Shown below are 20 T cell receptor beta chains from a single sample sequenced in a study of cytomegalovirus exposure and HLA in healthy donors. Primers for the PCR totalled 60 Vbeta and 13 Jbeta. Measured with immunoSEQ multiplex PCR; TCRdb has only the in-frame clones, and not every one. The data contain 55,000 to 75,000 clones, around 73% of them seen just once; the ten biggest clones take up 3%. Source material: PBMCs. These receptor sequences come from a girl under 18 in good health and CMV-seropositive.

Only one count was recorded for this clone. This chain joins TRBV11-2 and TRBJ1-1, with 7 nucleotides matching TRBD1. The CDR3 extends over 15 amino acids. V trimming: 5 bases; J trimming: 1 base; junction bases outside the gene matches: 7. Germline V gives CDR1 SGHAT, CDR2 FQNNGV. Here the CDR3 reads CASSPLTGKNTEAFF. CDR3 nucleotides: TGTGCCAGCAGCCCTTTGACAGGGAAGAACACTGAAGCTTTCTTT.

The V call is TRBV28, the J call TRBJ1-1, with D unresolved. The CDR3 contains 15 residues. The V gene lost 6 bases and the J gene lost 5 bases, with 19 bases spanning the gap. CDR1 and CDR2 from the germline V gene are MDHEN and SYDVKM. CDR3 sequence (DNA): TGTGCCAGCAGCCCAAGGGCGGAGGATAGAACTGAAGCTTTCTTT. It codes for CASSPRAEDRTEAFF.

The V call is TRBV4-1, the J call TRBJ1-2; 7 bases fit TRBD1. The CDR3 is made up of 16 amino acids. Germline V gene lookup returns CDR1 MGHRA and CDR2 YSYEKL. V shed 1 base and J 0 bases; nucleotides not matched to a gene: 5. The CDR3 sequence is CASSQGDSRSNYGYTF. The CDR3 DNA reads TGCGCCAGCAGCCAAGGGGACAGCCGGTCTAACTATGGCTACACCTTC.

J is TRBJ2-1 and V is TRBV7-2; D is perhaps TRBD1 (5 bases). V dropped 4 bases and J dropped 2 bases, with 15 bases sitting between them. Germline loops: CDR1 SGHTA, CDR2 FQGNSA. The CDR3 is 16 residues long. DNA of the CDR3: TGTGCCAGCAGCTACACCGCAGGGTCAGCCTACAATGAGCAGTTCTTC. Protein: CASSYTAGSAYNEQFF.

The CDR3 DNA follows: TGTGCCAGCAGCCGCACTTTGGAAGAGACCCAGTACTTC. It encodes CASSRTLEETQYF. V and J are TRBV11-2 and TRBJ2-5, with no clear D. The germline CDR1 and CDR2 sequences are SGHAT and FQNNGV. The CDR3 has 13 residues. V was pared by 5 bases and J by 3 bases, with 10 bases between.

The chain recombines TRBV6-1 with TRBJ2-7; TRBD2 matches at 9 bases. V lost 5 bases to trimming and J lost 6 bases; unmatched junction nucleotides: 11. The CDR3 consists of 15 residues. Germline V gene data show CDR1 as MNHNS and CDR2 as SASEGT. For the CDR3, the DNA is TGTGCCAGCAGTCCCGGCGTGGCGGGAGGGTCCGAGCAGTACTTC. Its translation is CASSPGVAGGSEQYF.

CDR3 in DNA: TGTGCCAGCAGTGTAATACAGGGGAAGCATCAGCCCCAGCATTTT. Encoded protein: CASSVIQGKHQPQHF. The chain couples TRBV6-1 to TRBJ1-5; 7 bases match TRBD1. Unmatched junction bases numbered 8, after V lost 4 bases and J lost 5 bases. CDR3 length: 15 residues. The V gene's germline CDR1 is MNHNS and CDR2 SASEGT.

This rearrangement joins TRBV6-1 to TRBJ2-7; 7 bases match TRBD1. CDR3 length equals 14 residues. V shed 7 bases and J 5 bases; nucleotides not matched to a gene: 11. CDR1 is MNHNS, CDR2 SASEGT, per germline. In DNA form, the CDR3 reads TGTGCCAGCACCGGGCCGGGACAGCCCGACGAGCAGTACTTC. Translation gives CASTGPGQPDEQYF.

The chain uses TRBV10-3 and TRBJ2-1; TRBD2 agrees at 12 bases. J was trimmed by 8 bases and V by 3 bases; bases with no gene match: 5. Germline loops: CDR1 ENHRY, CDR2 SYGVKD. The CDR3 runs to 15 residues. The CDR3: CAISEASGGADEQFF. The DNA of the CDR3 is TGTGCCATCAGTGAAGCTAGCGGGGGGGCTGATGAGCAGTTCTTC.

This sequence joins TRBV11-2 and TRBJ1-5; D gene unclear. Trimming took 2 bases from V and 5 from J, leaving 7 bases between them. CDR3 length equals 13 residues. Germline lookup yields CDR1 SGHAT and CDR2 FQNNGV. The CDR3 DNA reads TGTGCCAGCAGCTTAAGACGGGATCAGCCCCAGCATTTT. It codes for CASSLRRDQPQHF.

This CDR3 is CASSEMDLRGTQYF. The CDR3 DNA is TGTGCCAGCAGTGAAATGGATCTCAGGGGGACCCAGTACTTC. The chain recombines TRBV6-1 with TRBJ2-5, with D perhaps matching TRBD1 (6 bases). This CDR3 contains 14 residues. The germline V gene encodes CDR1 MNHNS and CDR2 SASEGT. Trimming took off 2 bases at V and 7 bases at J, with 14 bases between the two ends.

Here the CDR3 reads CASSLGTGTGREKLFF. CDR3 nucleotides: TGTGCCAGCAGCTTAGGAACCGGGACAGGGCGGGAAAAACTGTTTTTT. This chain connects TRBV7-2 to TRBJ1-4; 9 bases agree with TRBD1. V lost 1 base to trimming and J lost 8 bases; unmatched junction nucleotides: 8. CDR1 SGHTA and CDR2 FQGNSA come from the germline V gene. The CDR3 covers 16 residues. The variable domain in full, with the rest retrieved from reference TRBV7-2 and TRBJ1-4, is GAGVSQSPSNKVTEKGKDVELRCDPISGHTALYWYRQSLGQGLEFLIYFQGNSAPDKSGLPSDRFSAERTGGSVSTLTIQRTQQEDSAVYLCASSLGTGTGREKLFFGSGTQLSVL.

The chain combines TRBV6-5 with TRBJ2-3; 10 bases match TRBD2. Germline lookup yields CDR1 MNHEY and CDR2 SVGAGI. This CDR3 has 15 amino acids. V dropped 8 bases and J dropped 1; count of bases not matched to a gene: 6. Here the CDR3 reads CASGRTSGRTDTQYF. Here the CDR3 DNA reads TGTGCCAGCGGCCGGACTAGCGGTCGCACAGATACGCAGTATTTT.

This clone has only one observation. The chain joins TRBV6-4 to TRBJ1-2, with D maybe TRBD1 (5 bases). Germline loops: CDR1 MRHNA, CDR2 SNTAGT. The CDR3 has 14 amino acids. V lost 1 base to trimming and J lost 5 bases, with 11 bases between them. CDR3 nucleotide sequence: TGTGCCAGCAGTGACTTAGACAGACCGTATGGCTACACCTTC. Encoded protein: CASSDLDRPYGYTF.

This rearrangement joins TRBV28 to TRBJ1-2; 8 bases fit TRBD1. From germline, CDR1 is MDHEN and CDR2 SYDVKM. V lost 6 bases to trimming and J lost 7 bases; unmatched junction nucleotides: 7. There are 13 residues in the CDR3. The CDR3 DNA is TGTGCCAGCAGCAGGACAGGGACGATTGGCTACACCTTC. It is translated as CASSRTGTIGYTF.

The gene calls are TRBV28 and TRBJ2-3; D is perhaps TRBD2 (5 bases). The germline V and J ends were trimmed by 5 bases and 5 bases, with 14 bases remaining between them. The CDR3 is 14 amino acids. Germline V gives CDR1 MDHEN, CDR2 SYDVKM. The CDR3 sequence: CASSPGPRGDTQYF. For the CDR3, the DNA is TGTGCCAGCAGTCCCGGGCCCCGGGGAGATACGCAGTATTTT.

The chain recombines TRBV9 with TRBJ2-7; the D is unclear. Trimming pared 0 bases from V and 6 bases from J, leaving 13 bases between. CDR3 length: 14 amino acids. Germline values: CDR1 SGDLS, CDR2 YYNGEE. CDR3 DNA sequence: TGTGCCAGCAGCGTAGATAGTGCCCTCTCCGAGCAGTACTTC. Its protein product is CASSVDSALSEQYF.

The chain is built from TRBV2 and TRBJ1-2, with D unresolved. Germline CDR1 SNHLY, CDR2 FYNNEI. This CDR3 region has 12 residues. V gave up 7 bases and J gave up 8 bases, with 14 bases separating them. CDR3 coding DNA: TGTGCCAGCACCCGAAGAGGTTTAGGCTACACCTTC. Translated: CASTRRGLGYTF.

The gene calls are TRBV4-1 and TRBJ1-3; D is possibly TRBD1 (5 bases). Germline V gene data show CDR1 as MGHRA and CDR2 as YSYEKL. V lost 4 bases to trimming and J lost 1 base, with 29 bases between them. The CDR3 totals 21 residues. CDR3 nucleotides: TGCGCCAGCAGCCCGCCAGCGGGGGAGGCATTAGGTAGATCATCTGGAAACACCATATATTTT. It is translated as CASSPPAGEALGRSSGNTIYF.

In DNA, the CDR3 is TGTGCCATCAGTGGCCCCTCTAGCGGGAGCTACGAGCAGTACTTC. Translated, it gives CAISGPSSGSYEQYF. This sequence joins TRBV10-3 and TRBJ2-7; TRBD2 matches 10 bases. The V gene's germline CDR1 is ENHRY and CDR2 SYGVKD. The V gene end was trimmed by 4 bases and the J gene end by 3 bases; junction bases not matched to a gene: 6. The CDR3 loop spans 15 amino acids.